This entry features one T cell receptor beta chain sequence. What it binds is not known. Given the absence of the conserved phenylalanine or tryptophan at the CDR3 end, a read error is likely. Because the CDR3's place on the DNA is in doubt, the DNA is left out and the CDR3 is given as listed by TCRdb. TCR beta CDR3 region amplification was performed from RNA transcripts. First-round RT-PCR with HTBI primers amplified the TCR CDR3 region. TCRdb processed the multiplex PCR reads anew with MiXCR; each CDR3 protein has one entry. The table lists 450,000 to 700,000 distinct CDR3 sequences, around 45% of them singletons. Hyperthyroidism had been newly diagnosed in patients aged 18 to 65, and its duration was under 2 months. Germline CDR1 and CDR2: SEHNR and FQNEAQ (reference sequence). From its first to its last residue, the CDR3 has 10 amino acids. These data belong to a study of T cells in Graves' hyperthyroidism and ophthalmopathy.

Study-wide points: Ophthalmopathy stood apart from stable hyperthyroidism in a 13 V-J model.

The chain is built from TRBV7-9 and TRBJ2-7; TRBD1, as called in the table, went unchecked against the DNA. Specimen: peripheral blood or thyroid tissue (not recorded which). The sequence derives from a woman younger than 35 with Graves' hyperthyroidism. The CDR3 spells CASSLGDRAI.